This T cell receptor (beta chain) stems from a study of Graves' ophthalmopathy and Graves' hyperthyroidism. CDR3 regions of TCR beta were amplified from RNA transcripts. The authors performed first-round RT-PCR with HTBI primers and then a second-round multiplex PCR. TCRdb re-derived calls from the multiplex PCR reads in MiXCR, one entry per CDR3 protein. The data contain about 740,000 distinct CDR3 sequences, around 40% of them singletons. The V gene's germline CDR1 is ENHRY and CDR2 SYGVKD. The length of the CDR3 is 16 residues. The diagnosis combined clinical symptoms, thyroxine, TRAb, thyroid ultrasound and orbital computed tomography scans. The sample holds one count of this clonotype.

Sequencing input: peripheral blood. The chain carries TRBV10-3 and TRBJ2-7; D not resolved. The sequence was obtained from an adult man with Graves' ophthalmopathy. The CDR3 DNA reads TGTACCAGCAGTCACCAAACCCCGGTTAGATCGTACGAGCAGTACTTC. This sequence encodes CTSSHQTPVRSYEQYF.